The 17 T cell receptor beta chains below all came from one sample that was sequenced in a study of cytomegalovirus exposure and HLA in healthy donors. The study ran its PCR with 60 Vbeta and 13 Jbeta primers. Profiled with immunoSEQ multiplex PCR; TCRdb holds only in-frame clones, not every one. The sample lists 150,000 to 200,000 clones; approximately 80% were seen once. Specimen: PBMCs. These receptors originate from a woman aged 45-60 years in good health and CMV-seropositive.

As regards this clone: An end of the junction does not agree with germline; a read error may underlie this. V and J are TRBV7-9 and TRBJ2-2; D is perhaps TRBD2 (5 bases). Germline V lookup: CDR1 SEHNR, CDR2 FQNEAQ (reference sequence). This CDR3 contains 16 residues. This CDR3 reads CSSSLFGVSNTGELFF. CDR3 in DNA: TGTTCCAGCAGCTTATTCGGGGTGTCGAACACCGGGGAGCTGTTTTTT.

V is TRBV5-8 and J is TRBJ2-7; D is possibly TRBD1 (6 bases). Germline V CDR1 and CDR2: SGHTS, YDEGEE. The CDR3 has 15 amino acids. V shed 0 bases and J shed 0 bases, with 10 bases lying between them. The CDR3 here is CASSLVGQRSYEQYF. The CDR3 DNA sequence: TGTGCCAGCAGCTTGGTAGGACAGCGCTCCTACGAGCAGTACTTC. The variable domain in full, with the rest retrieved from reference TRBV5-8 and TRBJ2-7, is EAGVTQSPTHLIKTRGQQATLRCSPISGHTSVYWYQQALGLGLQFLLWYDEGEERNRGNFPPRFSGRQFPNYSSELNVNALELEDSALYLCASSLVGQRSYEQYFGPGTRLTVT.

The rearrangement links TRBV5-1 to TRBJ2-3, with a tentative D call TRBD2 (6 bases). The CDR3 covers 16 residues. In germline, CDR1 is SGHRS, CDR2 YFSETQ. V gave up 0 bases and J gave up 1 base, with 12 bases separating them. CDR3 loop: CASSLGGGPRTDTQYF. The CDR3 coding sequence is TGCGCCAGCAGCTTGGGGGGAGGTCCTCGCACAGATACGCAGTATTTT.

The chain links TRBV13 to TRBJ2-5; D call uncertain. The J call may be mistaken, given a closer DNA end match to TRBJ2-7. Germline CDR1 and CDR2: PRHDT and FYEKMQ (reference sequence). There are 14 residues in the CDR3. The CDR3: CASSLDRRSYEQYF. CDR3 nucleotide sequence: TGTGCCAGCAGCTTAGATCGCCGTTCCTACGAGCAGTACTTC.

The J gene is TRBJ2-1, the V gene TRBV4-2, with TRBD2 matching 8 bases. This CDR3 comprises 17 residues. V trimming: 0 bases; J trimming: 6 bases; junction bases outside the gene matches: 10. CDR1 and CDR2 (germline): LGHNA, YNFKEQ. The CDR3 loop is CASSQDSQAGEGNEQFF. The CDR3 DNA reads TGTGCCAGCAGCCAAGACTCCCAAGCGGGAGAAGGCAATGAGCAGTTCTTC.

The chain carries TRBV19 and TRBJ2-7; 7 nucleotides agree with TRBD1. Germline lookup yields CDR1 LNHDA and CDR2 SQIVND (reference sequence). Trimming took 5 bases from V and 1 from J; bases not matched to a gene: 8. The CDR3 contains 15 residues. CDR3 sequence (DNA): TGTGCCAGTAGTCCCTCCGGCAGGGGGTCCTACGAGCAGTACTTC. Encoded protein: CASSPSGRGSYEQYF.

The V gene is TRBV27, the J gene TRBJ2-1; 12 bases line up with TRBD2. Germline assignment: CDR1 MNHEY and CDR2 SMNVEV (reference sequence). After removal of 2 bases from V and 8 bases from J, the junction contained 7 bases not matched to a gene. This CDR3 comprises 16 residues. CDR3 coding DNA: TGTGCCAGCAGTTTACCGACTAGCGGGAGTTTAGATGAGCAGTTCTTC. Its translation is CASSLPTSGSLDEQFF.

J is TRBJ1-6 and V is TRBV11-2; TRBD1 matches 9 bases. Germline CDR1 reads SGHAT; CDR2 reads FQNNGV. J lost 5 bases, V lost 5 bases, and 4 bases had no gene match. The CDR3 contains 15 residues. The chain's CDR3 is CASSPRTGDNSPLHF. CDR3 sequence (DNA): TGTGCCAGCAGCCCCCGGACAGGGGATAATTCACCCCTCCACTTT.

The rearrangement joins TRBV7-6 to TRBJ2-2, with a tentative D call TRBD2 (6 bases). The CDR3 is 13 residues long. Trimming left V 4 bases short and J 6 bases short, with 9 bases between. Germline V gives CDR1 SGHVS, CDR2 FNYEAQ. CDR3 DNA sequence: TGTGCCAGCAGCTGGGGGGAGGCCGGGGAGCTGTTTTTT. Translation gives CASSWGEAGELFF. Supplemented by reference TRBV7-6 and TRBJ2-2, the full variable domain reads GAGVSQSPRYKVTKRGQDVALRCDPISGHVSLYWYRQALGQGPEFLTYFNYEAQQDKSGLPNDRFSAERPEGSISTLTIQRTEQRDSAMYRCASSWGEAGELFFGEGSRLTVL.

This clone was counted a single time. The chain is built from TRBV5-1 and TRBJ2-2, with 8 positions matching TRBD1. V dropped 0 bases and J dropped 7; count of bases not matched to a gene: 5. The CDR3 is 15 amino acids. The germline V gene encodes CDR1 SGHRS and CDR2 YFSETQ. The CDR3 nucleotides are TGCGCCAGCAGCTTGGGGCAGGGGGCCGGCGGGGAGCTGTTTTTT. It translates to CASSLGQGAGGELFF.

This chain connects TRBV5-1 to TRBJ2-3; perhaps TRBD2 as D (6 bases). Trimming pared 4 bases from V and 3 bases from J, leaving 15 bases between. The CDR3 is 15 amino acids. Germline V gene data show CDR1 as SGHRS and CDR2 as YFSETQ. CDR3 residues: CASSEGGLGTDTQYF. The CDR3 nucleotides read TGCGCCAGCAGCGAAGGAGGGCTCGGGACAGATACGCAGTATTTT.

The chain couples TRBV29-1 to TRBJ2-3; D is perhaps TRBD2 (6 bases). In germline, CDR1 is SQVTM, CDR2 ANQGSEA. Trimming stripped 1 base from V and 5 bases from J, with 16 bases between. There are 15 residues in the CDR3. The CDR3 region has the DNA TGCAGCGTTGAAGCTCCCGGGGGAGTAGGAGATACGCAGTATTTT. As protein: CSVEAPGGVGDTQYF.

CDR3 sequence (DNA): TGTGCCACCCTCGGGGGGGCTGGGGAGACCCAGTACTTC. Its translation: CATLGGAGETQYF. The chain couples TRBV28 to TRBJ2-5; 8 nucleotides align to TRBD2. J was trimmed by 5 bases and V by 10 bases; bases with no gene match: 9. This CDR3 has 13 residues. Germline CDR1 and CDR2: MDHEN and SYDVKM. Full variable domain (outside the CDR3, taken from reference TRBV28 and TRBJ2-5): DVKVTQSSRYLVKRTGEKVFLECVQDMDHENMFWYRQDPGLGLRLIYFSYDVKMKEKGDIPEGYSVSREKKERFSLILESASTNQTSMYLCATLGGAGETQYFGPGTRLLVL.

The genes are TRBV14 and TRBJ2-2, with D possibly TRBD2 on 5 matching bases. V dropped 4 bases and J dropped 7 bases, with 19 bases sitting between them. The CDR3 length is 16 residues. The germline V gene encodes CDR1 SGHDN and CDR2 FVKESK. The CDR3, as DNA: TGTGCCAGCAGCCCCGGTGGACTTGGTATTGGCGGGGAGCTGTTTTTT. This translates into CASSPGGLGIGGELFF.

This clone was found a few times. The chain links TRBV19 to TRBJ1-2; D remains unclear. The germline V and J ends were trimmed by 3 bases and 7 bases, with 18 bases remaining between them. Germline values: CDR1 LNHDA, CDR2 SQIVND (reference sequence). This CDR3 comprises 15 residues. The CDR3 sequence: CASSMGRELLSGYTF. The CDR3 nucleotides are TGTGCCAGTAGTATGGGTCGGGAATTACTTTCTGGCTACACCTTC.

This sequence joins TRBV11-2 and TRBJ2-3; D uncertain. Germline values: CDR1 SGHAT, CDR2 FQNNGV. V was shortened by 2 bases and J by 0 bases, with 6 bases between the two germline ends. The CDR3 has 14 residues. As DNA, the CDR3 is TGTGCCAGCAGCTTACTATTAAGCACAGATACGCAGTATTTT. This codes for CASSLLLSTDTQYF.

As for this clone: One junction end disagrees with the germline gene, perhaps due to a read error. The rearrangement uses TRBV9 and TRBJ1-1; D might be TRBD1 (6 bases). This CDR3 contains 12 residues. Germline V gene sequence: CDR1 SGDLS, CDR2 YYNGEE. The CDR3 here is CAGSGGGREAFF. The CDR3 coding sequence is TGTGCCGGCAGCGGGGGGGGCAGAGAAGCTTTCTTT.